These 10 T cell receptor beta chains share one sample of origin, sequenced in a study of blood T cells in healthy people across ages. The authors ran a second PCR of roughly 6 to 12 cycles using a sample-barcoded 5' primer and a J-beta primer mix. In TCRdb, the 5' RACE reads were re-called with MiXCR into one record per CDR3 protein. The profile shows 700,000 to 900,000 distinct CDR3 sequences, about 53% of them singletons. Sample: blood. These receptors originate from an older man in good health.

A word on this clonotype: Germline and junction disagree at one end, which may indicate a read error. The chain employs TRBV12-3 or TRBV12-4 and TRBJ1-5, with 7 bases lining up with TRBD1. The CDR3 has 16 amino acids. The CDR3 DNA is TGTGCCAGCAGTTTAGCGACAACAGGGGCTAGTCAGCCCCAGCATTTC. This encodes CASSLATTGASQPQHF.

Notes on this clonotype: A junction boundary mismatches the germline segment, possibly from a read error. The genes are TRBV29-1 and TRBJ2-7; 7 bases are a match to TRBD2. This CDR3 has 13 amino acids. Germline V CDR1 and CDR2: SQVTM, ANQGSEA. CDR3 sequence reads: CSFDGAGAYEQYF. The DNA for the CDR3 is TGCAGCTTTGACGGCGCGGGGGCCTACGAGCAGTACTTC.

The V gene is TRBV12-3 or TRBV12-4, the J gene TRBJ2-1, with 8 bases identical to TRBD2. The end of the DNA fits TRBJ2-7 better, so the J call may be wrong. This CDR3 has 15 residues. The CDR3 sequence is CASTPTSGSYNEQYF. CDR3 nucleotides: TGTGCCAGCACTCCAACTAGCGGCTCCTACAATGAGCAGTACTTC.

The rearrangement links TRBV5-1 to TRBJ1-6, with TRBD1 matching 7 bases. The germline V gene has CDR1 SGHRS and CDR2 YFSETQ. CDR3 length: 15 amino acids. The J segment lost 9 bases and the V segment lost 4 bases, leaving 10 bases of the junction unmatched. CDR3 in DNA: TGCGCCAGCAGCCCGGGACAGTGGGGGAGTTCACCCCTCCACTTT. Translated, it gives CASSPGQWGSSPLHF.

Written as DNA, the CDR3 is TGTGCCAGCAGTTCCCACGCCCCCCGACAGGGGGCCAGCTACAATGAGCAGTTCTTC. This codes for CASSSHAPRQGASYNEQFF. The chain carries TRBV12-3 or TRBV12-4 and TRBJ2-1; 10 nucleotides agree with TRBD1. The V and J ends lost 4 bases and 3 bases, in that order; junction bases with no gene match: 15. CDR3 size: 19 residues.

The V and J genes are TRBV5-1 and TRBJ2-1; TRBD2 matches at 15 bases. The V and J ends lost 1 base and 7 bases, in that order; junction bases with no gene match: 6. CDR3 size: 17 residues. The V gene's germline CDR1 is SGHRS and CDR2 YFSETQ. CDR3 loop: CASSLSPGLAGGNEQFF. The CDR3 DNA reads as TGCGCCAGCAGCTTGAGCCCCGGACTAGCGGGAGGGAATGAGCAGTTCTTC.

The chain joins TRBV5-1 to TRBJ2-7, with 10 bases fitting TRBD2. CDR3 size: 15 residues. V shed 5 bases and J 12 bases; nucleotides not matched to a gene: 17. Germline-derived CDR1 and CDR2 are SGHRS and YFSETQ. DNA of the CDR3: TGCGCCAGCAGTTCCACCGGGACTAGCGATGGGACCCGGTACTTC. Residues: CASSSTGTSDGTRYF.

A remark on this clonotype: At one of its ends the junction is not consistent with the germline gene, which may arise from a read error. This chain uses TRBV7-2 with TRBJ2-4; 9 bases align to TRBD2. The J call may be incorrect, as the DNA end agrees better with TRBJ2-7. CDR3 length: 15 residues. Germline-derived CDR1 and CDR2 are SGHTA and FQGNSA. The CDR3 DNA reads as TGTGCCAGCAGTTTAGCGGGAGTGTGGAGCAACGAGCAGTACTTC. Protein: CASSLAGVWSNEQYF.

J is TRBJ1-1 and V is TRBV10-3; TRBD1 matches 7 bases. V lost 3 bases and J lost 2; bases outside the gene matches: 3. This CDR3 spans 14 amino acids. Per the germline V gene, CDR1 is ENHRY and CDR2 is SYGVKD. The CDR3 here is CAISEKGGNTEAFF. The CDR3 DNA reads as TGTGCCATCAGTGAAAAAGGGGGCAACACTGAAGCTTTCTTT.

This clonotype was counted a few times. This rearrangement joins TRBV28 to TRBJ2-7; 9 nucleotides match TRBD1. Germline V gene data show CDR1 as MDHEN and CDR2 as SYDVKM. The CDR3 totals 15 residues. Trimming cost V 4 bases and J 2 bases; bases outside gene matches: 6. The CDR3 DNA sequence: TGTGCCAGCAGTTCGGACCGACAGGGGGCCTACGAGCAGTACTTC. This translates into CASSSDRQGAYEQYF.